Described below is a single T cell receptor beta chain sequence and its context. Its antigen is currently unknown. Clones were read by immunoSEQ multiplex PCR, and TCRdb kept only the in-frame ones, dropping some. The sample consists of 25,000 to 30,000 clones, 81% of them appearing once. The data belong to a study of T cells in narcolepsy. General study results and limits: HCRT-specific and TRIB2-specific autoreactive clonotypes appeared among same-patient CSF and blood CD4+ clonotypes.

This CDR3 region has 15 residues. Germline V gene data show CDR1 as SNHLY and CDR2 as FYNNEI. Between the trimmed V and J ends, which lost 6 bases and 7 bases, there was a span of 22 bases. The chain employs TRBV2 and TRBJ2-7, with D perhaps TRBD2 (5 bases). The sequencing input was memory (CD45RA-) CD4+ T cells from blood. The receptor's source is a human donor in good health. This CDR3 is CASSQLGVHGEEQYF. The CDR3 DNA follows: TGTGCCAGCAGCCAACTAGGCGTTCATGGTGAAGAGCAGTACTTC.